What follows are 22 T cell receptor beta chains derived from one specimen sequenced in a study of lymphopenia after photon versus proton radiotherapy. Assay: immunoSEQ multiplex PCR; the TCRdb copy retains only in-frame clones and omits some. The sample lists roughly 42,000 clones, approximately 83% occurring once. This material consisted of peripheral blood, taken from a patient treated with photon-based radiotherapy. Receptor source: a man aged 40-49 years with gastric cancer.

The J gene is TRBJ1-1, the V gene TRBV5-6; TRBD1 agrees at 9 bases. With V trimmed by 2 bases and J by 5 bases, 10 bases remained unmatched. Germline V gives CDR1 SGHDT, CDR2 YYEEEE. The CDR3 has 16 residues. CDR3 amino acids: CASSLQPGQGDTEAFF. The DNA of the CDR3 is TGTGCCAGCAGCTTACAACCGGGACAGGGAGATACTGAAGCTTTCTTT.

The J gene is TRBJ2-3, the V gene TRBV7-9, with 13 positions matching TRBD2. Germline V gene sequence: CDR1 SEHNR, CDR2 FQNEAQ (reference sequence). After removal of 4 bases from V and 4 bases from J, the junction contained 14 bases not matched to a gene. This CDR3 has 19 residues. The DNA of the CDR3 is TGTGCCAGCAGCTCCTTAACTACTAGCGGGGGGGCTGGGGCAGATACGCAGTATTTT. Its protein product is CASSSLTTSGGAGADTQYF.

The rearrangement links TRBV4-2 to TRBJ1-5; D is perhaps TRBD1 (5 bases). The CDR3 has 15 amino acids. Germline V gene sequence: CDR1 LGHNA, CDR2 YNFKEQ. V lost 0 bases and J lost 6, with 12 bases in between. CDR3 sequence (DNA): TGTGCCAGCAGCCAAGAGGGGGAACCGGGTCAGCCCCAGCATTTT. Translating it yields CASSQEGEPGQPQHF.

The chain uses TRBV5-6 and TRBJ2-3; D might be TRBD2 (6 bases). The CDR3 has 17 residues. Germline V gene lookup returns CDR1 SGHDT and CDR2 YYEEEE. The germline V and J ends were trimmed by 5 bases and 0 bases, with 19 bases remaining between them. CDR3 nucleotide sequence: TGTGCCAGCAGTATACTTAGGGGCGGGGCAAGCACAGATACGCAGTATTTT. Encoded protein: CASSILRGGASTDTQYF.

This sequence joins TRBV19 and TRBJ1-2; D gene ambiguous. CDR1 is LNHDA and CDR2 is SQIVND in the germline V gene (reference sequence). V was clipped by 7 bases and J by 3 bases, with 15 bases between them. The CDR3 is 14 amino acids. The CDR3 DNA reads TGTGCCAGTACTCCATCGGGGTACTACTATGGCTACACCTTC. Residues: CASTPSGYYYGYTF.

V usage is TRBV27 and J usage is TRBJ2-7; TRBD1 is a possible D gene (7 bases). CDR1 and CDR2 (germline): MNHEY, SMNVEV (reference sequence). This CDR3 comprises 14 residues. Trimming left V 5 bases short and J 0 bases short, with 11 bases between. The CDR3 loop reads CASSPRDSSYEQYF. For the CDR3, the DNA is TGTGCCAGCAGTCCGCGGGACAGCTCCTACGAGCAGTACTTC.

The chain joins TRBV11-2 to TRBJ2-1; TRBD1 aligns across 11 bases. V lost 6 bases and J lost 3; bases outside the gene matches: 4. The CDR3 has 15 residues. CDR1 is SGHAT and CDR2 is FQNNGV in the germline V gene. CDR3 protein: CASSQGTGGYNEQFF. The CDR3 DNA is TGTGCCAGCAGTCAGGGGACAGGGGGCTACAATGAGCAGTTCTTC. The full variable domain, rest sourced from reference TRBV11-2 and TRBJ2-1, is EAGVAQSPRYKIIEKRQSVAFWCNPISGHATLYWYQQILGQGPKLLIQFQNNGVVDDSQLPKDRFSAERLKGVDSTLKIQPAKLEDSAVYLCASSQGTGGYNEQFFGPGTRLTVL.

The CDR3 DNA follows: TGTGCCAGCAGTGAAGGGGACACCGGGGAGCTGTTTTTT. Protein product: CASSEGDTGELFF. The V and J genes are TRBV6-1 and TRBJ2-2; no reliable D call. The CDR3 has 13 amino acids. Germline V CDR1 and CDR2: MNHNS, SASEGT. V lost 1 base and J lost 3, with 3 bases in between.

The V call is TRBV25-1, the J call TRBJ2-6; either TRBD1 or TRBD2 may supply D (5 bases each). The CDR3 is 17 amino acids. V was pared by 8 bases and J by 2 bases, with 19 bases between. Germline V gives CDR1 MGHDK, CDR2 SYGVNS. CDR3 nucleotide sequence: TGTGCCAGCGGACATGAGGGGCAACCGACTGGGGCCAACGTCCTGACTTTC. Translation: CASGHEGQPTGANVLTF.

The J gene is TRBJ2-7, the V gene TRBV11-2; D is perhaps TRBD1 (7 bases). The length of the CDR3 is 14 residues. Per the germline V gene, CDR1 is SGHAT and CDR2 is FQNNGV. V shed 7 bases and J shed 2 bases, with 15 bases lying between them. The CDR3 sequence is CASTLEGAAYEQYF. The CDR3 DNA sequence: TGTGCCAGCACCCTGGAGGGGGCGGCCTACGAGCAGTACTTC.

The chain couples TRBV11-3 to TRBJ2-1; D is unresolved. The CDR3 is made up of 12 amino acids. Trimming pared 5 bases from V and 10 bases from J, leaving 12 bases between. Germline loops: CDR1 SGHNT, CDR2 YENEEA. CDR3: CASSGPVGEQFF. CDR3 nucleotide sequence: TGTGCCAGCAGCGGCCCGGTCGGGGAGCAGTTCTTC.

This sequence joins TRBV11-1 and TRBJ2-7; D might be TRBD2 (6 bases). V dropped 6 bases and J dropped 4 bases, with 19 bases sitting between them. The germline V gene has CDR1 SGHAT and CDR2 FQDESV (reference sequence). The CDR3 has 15 residues. CDR3 amino acids: CASRPGPGSPYEQYF. The CDR3 DNA reads as TGTGCCAGCAGGCCCGGGCCCGGGAGCCCTTACGAGCAGTACTTC.

The chain links TRBV21-1 to TRBJ1-6; TRBD1 is taken as the D call from the table, unchecked against the DNA. TRBV21-1 is a recognized pseudogene. The CDR3 totals 19 residues. The CDR3 sequence: CASSKAGGGSGPRDSPLHF. In DNA, the CDR3 is TGTGCCAGCAGCAAAGCCGGTGGGGGCTCGGGACCCCGGGATTCACCCCTCCACTTT.

A few counts support this clone. This chain's CDR3 is CAISVTSVGDTEAFF. CDR3 DNA sequence: TGTGCCATCAGTGTCACGTCTGTCGGGGACACTGAAGCTTTCTTT. The chain couples TRBV10-3 to TRBJ1-1, with D unresolved. V gave up 4 bases and J gave up 3 bases, with 15 bases separating them. Germline CDR1 is ENHRY and CDR2 is SYGVKD. There are 15 residues in the CDR3.

This clone has more than one count but fewer than ten. The rearrangement links TRBV10-1 to TRBJ2-1; D may be TRBD1 or TRBD2 (6 bases each). Looked up from germline, CDR1 is WNHNN and CDR2 is SYGVQD (reference sequence). The CDR3 consists of 17 residues. V gave up 2 bases and J gave up 1 base, with 15 bases separating them. The CDR3 is CASSEGRGRGSYNEQFF. CDR3 bases: TGCGCCAGCAGTGAGGGTCGGGGGCGCGGGTCCTACAATGAGCAGTTCTTC.

This clone was detected only a few times. The V gene is TRBV7-2, the J gene TRBJ2-7, with D perhaps TRBD1 (6 bases). CDR1 SGHTA and CDR2 FQGNSA come from the germline V gene. The CDR3 totals 16 residues. V was trimmed by 0 bases and J by 2 bases, leaving 14 bases between them. In DNA form, the CDR3 reads TGTGCCAGCAGCTTAGCCCACCAGGGGCCCACCTACGAGCAGTACTTC. As protein: CASSLAHQGPTYEQYF. Variable domain in full (rest from reference TRBV7-2 and TRBJ2-7): GAGVSQSPSNKVTEKGKDVELRCDPISGHTALYWYRQSLGQGLEFLIYFQGNSAPDKSGLPSDRFSAERTGGSVSTLTIQRTQQEDSAVYLCASSLAHQGPTYEQYFGPGTRLTVT.

The chain employs TRBV20-1 and TRBJ1-5; D ambiguous. The CDR3 is 11 residues long. V was cut by 5 bases and J by 9 bases, with 11 bases left in between. In germline, CDR1 is DFQATT, CDR2 SNEGSKA (reference sequence). CDR3 DNA sequence: TGCAGTGCTTCTCAAGACGGGCCCCAGCATTTT. Protein: CSASQDGPQHF.

The chain is built from TRBV30 and TRBJ2-7; D remains ambiguous. V was shortened by 3 bases and J by 2 bases, with 5 bases between the two germline ends. Germline V gene lookup returns CDR1 GTSNPN and CDR2 SVGIG (reference sequence). The CDR3 runs 11 residues. The CDR3 coding sequence is TGTGCCTGGAGAACCACCTACGAGCAGTACTTC. This encodes CAWRTTYEQYF.

This chain links TRBV4-3 with TRBJ1-1; D may be TRBD1 (6 bases). CDR3 size: 15 residues. Germline CDR1 is LGHNA and CDR2 is YSLEER. Trimming removed 2 bases from V and 0 bases from J, with 10 bases in between. The CDR3 region has the DNA TGCGCCAGCAGCCAATCGTGGACAGTGAACACTGAAGCTTTCTTT. Residues: CASSQSWTVNTEAFF.

The V gene is TRBV7-2, the J gene TRBJ1-2; TRBD1 matches 7 bases. The germline V gene encodes CDR1 SGHTA and CDR2 FQGNSA. There are 14 residues in the CDR3. V gave up 1 base and J gave up 4 bases; unmatched junction bases: 3. CDR3 sequence: CASSLVPGGYGYTF. The CDR3 nucleotides are TGTGCCAGCAGCTTAGTCCCAGGGGGCTATGGCTACACCTTC.

The J gene is TRBJ1-2, the V gene TRBV4-1; D unresolved. The germline V gene encodes CDR1 MGHRA and CDR2 YSYEKL. V gave up 3 bases and J gave up 2 bases, with 19 bases separating them. The CDR3 covers 17 residues. The CDR3 DNA sequence: TGCGCCAGCAGCCATATAGGGCTGGGCCAGCCCAACTATGGCTACACCTTC. Residues: CASSHIGLGQPNYGYTF.

The J gene is TRBJ2-3, the V gene TRBV4-3; the D gene could be TRBD1 or TRBD2 (7 bases each). The CDR3 runs 15 residues. Germline V lookup: CDR1 LGHNA, CDR2 YSLEER. Between the trimmed V and J ends, which lost 4 bases and 4 bases, there was a span of 15 bases. The CDR3 nucleotides read TGCGCCAGCAGCCCCTCGACAGGGAGGGCAGATACGCAGTATTTT. Amino acids: CASSPSTGRADTQYF.